The rows below give T cell receptor beta chains drawn from one sample of a study of regulatory T cells in long-lasting Graves disease. TCRdb re-called the multiplex PCR reads with MiXCR, one entry per CDR3 protein. There are roughly 430,000 distinct CDR3 sequences in the sample; roughly 15% occur only once, and roughly a tenth lies in the top ten. These data are also associated with another study on T cells in Graves' hyperthyroidism and ophthalmopathy.

The material was peripheral blood mononuclear cells (PBMCs), obtained at new diagnosis, from a patient treated with antithyroid drugs. These receptors all come from a woman aged 25 to 45 with Graves disease. Each CDR3 is given without its conserved first and last residue. Size tells how often a clone was seen (once, few, many) or the class of an expanded clone, and some rows leave it out.

10	-	TRBJ1-1	TRBV29-1	SASSGRTEAF
14	-	TRBJ2-7	TRBV7-9	ASSFPFLRRTYEQY
10	many	TRBJ2-7	TRBV28	ASRSGKYEQY
14	-	TRBJ1-1	TRBV14	ASSQGTGTGYTEAF
12	many	TRBJ2-1	TRBV7-2	ASSLDSSYNEQF
13	many	TRBJ2-7	TRBV11-2	ASSPPDSPFHEQY
10	-	TRBJ2-3	TRBV15	ATSRDSYTQY
13	few	TRBJ2-1	TRBV2	ASSEFRNSYNEQF
11	few	TRBJ2-5	TRBV18	ASSPVSGETQY
17	-	TRBJ1-5	TRBV19	ASSLTDRGSGTVNQPQH
13	few	TRBJ1-1	TRBV7-9	ASSLSKVLNAEAF
13	-	TRBJ2-3	TRBV27	ASSQEARLTDTQY
14	many	TRBJ1-5	TRBV7-6	ASSSETGGSGQPQH
15	-	TRBJ2-3	TRBV11-1	ASSFSWTGRSTDTQY
12	few	TRBJ1-1	TRBV15	ATSRGQGGTEAF
12	many	TRBJ2-7	TRBV28	ASSLLQGRNEQY
13	many	TRBJ2-2	TRBV3-1	ASSQAHENTGELF
15	-	TRBJ2-7	TRBV29-1	SVELGGLAGEIIEQY